The source of this T cell receptor (beta chain) is a study of regulatory T cells in long-lasting Graves disease. Germline loops: CDR1 MDHEN, CDR2 SYDVKM. This CDR3 spans 15 amino acids. The V end was cut by 6 bases, the J end by 1 base, with 15 bases between. The time point: persistent/refractory GD, antithyroid drugs over 5 years with positive TRAb. RNA extracted from PBMCs served as the sequencing template. Arm-PCR of CDR3 regions and iRepertoire HTBI primers were the basis on which TCR beta libraries were built. TCRdb fed the multiplex PCR reads into MiXCR, producing one record per CDR3 protein. The table lists 500,000 to 800,000 distinct CDR3 sequences, around 30% of them singletons, with around 42% in the top ten.

Sequenced material: peripheral blood mononuclear cells (PBMCs), taken when the disease was refractory, from a patient treated with antithyroid drugs. The V and J genes are TRBV28 and TRBJ1-2, with a weak D call TRBD1 (5 bases). The TCR was taken from a female donor with Graves disease. CDR3 protein: CASSPQGGFNYGYTF. CDR3 DNA: TGTGCCAGCAGCCCCCAGGGTGGGTTTAACTATGGCTACACCTTC.